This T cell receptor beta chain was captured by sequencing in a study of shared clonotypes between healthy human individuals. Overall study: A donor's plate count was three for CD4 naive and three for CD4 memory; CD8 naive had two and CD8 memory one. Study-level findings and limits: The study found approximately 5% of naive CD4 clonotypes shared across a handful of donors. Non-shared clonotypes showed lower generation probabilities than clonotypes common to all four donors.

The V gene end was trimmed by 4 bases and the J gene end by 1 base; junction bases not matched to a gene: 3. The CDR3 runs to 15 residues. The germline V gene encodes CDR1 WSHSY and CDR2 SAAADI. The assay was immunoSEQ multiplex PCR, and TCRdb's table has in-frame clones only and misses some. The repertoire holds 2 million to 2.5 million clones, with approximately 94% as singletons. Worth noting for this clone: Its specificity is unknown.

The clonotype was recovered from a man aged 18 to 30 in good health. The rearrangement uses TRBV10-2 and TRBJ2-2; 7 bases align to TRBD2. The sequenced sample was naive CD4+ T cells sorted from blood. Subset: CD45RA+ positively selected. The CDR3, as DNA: TGCGCCAGCAGTGCACTAGCGTTGAACACCGGGGAGCTGTTTTTT. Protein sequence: CASSALALNTGELFF.